This entry concerns a single T cell receptor (beta chain). Its antigen is unknown. No base-level quality is on record; no much larger clone is a single base apart. The sample comes from a study of patients and donors after allogeneic stem cell transplantation (dated by TCRdb to about 2020). There are 16 amino acids in the CDR3, from cysteine to phenylalanine inclusive. Only CDR3 DNA is held: 48 bases, read in frame from base 1. Taken from the germline V gene (reference sequence), the CDR1 and CDR2 loops are DFQATT and SNEGSKA. Cut back by 3 bases and 1 base, the V and J ends lie 16 bases apart. Libraries were constructed by RT-PCR. Data came from a NextSeq 550. TCRdb itself trimmed the public reads at Q25 with fastp, ran MiXCR and retained productive beta chains. CDR3 protein sequences are deduplicated, and each keeps its most common genes and DNA. For this sample the table gives about 96,000 distinct CDR3 sequences, of which 45% to 50% were detected only once. The top ten constitute 61% of the sample.

The chain joins TRBV20-1 to TRBJ2-4, and TRBD2 may be the D gene, going by 6 matching bases. Input material: blood, either unsorted or a sorted T cell fraction (not recorded which). The TCR was taken from a human donor who was either an allogeneic HSCT recipient or a stem cell or donor lymphocyte infusion donor (not recorded which). It is not recorded whose cells these are; they may come from a transplant donor. In nucleotide form, the sequence is TGCAGTGCTAGGATGGCGGGGCTGTTGGCCAAAAACATTCAGTACTTC. Translated, this is CSARMAGLLAKNIQYF.